There are a few counts of the clone carrying this T cell receptor (beta chain). Its matching antigen is unknown. The conserved closing phenylalanine or tryptophan is absent in this CDR3, likely reflecting a read error. Germline V lookup: CDR1 LGHDT, CDR2 YNNKEL (reference sequence). There are 18 residues in the CDR3. Losses at the gene ends were 0 bases for V and 3 bases for J; bases not matched to a gene: 13. This sample is part of a study of metastatic and nonmetastatic thyroid tumors. For the study at large: From malignant and benign thyroid patients, repertoires in blood and in tumor or nodule tissue were compared. Study-wide findings and caveats: TCR beta diversity was reportedly significantly higher in malignant thyroid tumors than benign nodules, in blood and tumor.

Every patient underwent thyroid surgery untreated. In the original workflow: The distant-metastasis classifier for papillary thyroid cancer was built from CDR3 differences across clinicopathological groups. TCRdb re-clonotyped the PCR reads through MiXCR. V and J calls and clone size were set by TCRdb, not the authors. Of 60,000 to 85,000 clones listed, roughly a sixth are singletons. The sequence derives from a female donor with papillary thyroid cancer or a benign thyroid nodule (not recorded which). Some clones in this sample may be carry-over from other donors' samples. The rearrangement links TRBV3-1 to TRBJ1-2, with 7 positions matching TRBD1. The sample comprised blood. The CDR3 DNA reads as TGTGCCAGCAGCCAAGATAGGGGGCCAACCTTACAATACTATGGCTACACCTCC. This gives the protein CASSQDRGPTLQYYGYTS.